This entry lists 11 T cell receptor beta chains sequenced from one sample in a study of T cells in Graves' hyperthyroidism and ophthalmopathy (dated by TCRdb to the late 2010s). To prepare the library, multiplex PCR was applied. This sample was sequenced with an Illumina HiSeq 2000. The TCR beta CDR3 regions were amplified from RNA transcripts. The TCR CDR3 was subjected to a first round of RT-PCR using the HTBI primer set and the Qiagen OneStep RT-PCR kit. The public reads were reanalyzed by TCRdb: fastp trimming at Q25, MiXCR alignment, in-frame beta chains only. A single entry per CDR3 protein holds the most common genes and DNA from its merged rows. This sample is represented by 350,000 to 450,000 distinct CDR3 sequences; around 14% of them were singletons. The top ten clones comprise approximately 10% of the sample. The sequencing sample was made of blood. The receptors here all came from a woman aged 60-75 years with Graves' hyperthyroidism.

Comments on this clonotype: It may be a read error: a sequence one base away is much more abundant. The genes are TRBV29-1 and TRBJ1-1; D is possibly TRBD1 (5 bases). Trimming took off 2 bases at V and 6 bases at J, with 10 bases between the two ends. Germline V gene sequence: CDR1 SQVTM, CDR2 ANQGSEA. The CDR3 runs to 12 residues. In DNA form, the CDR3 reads TGCAGCGTTGAATTCGACAGACCTGAAGCTTTCTTT. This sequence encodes CSVEFDRPEAFF.

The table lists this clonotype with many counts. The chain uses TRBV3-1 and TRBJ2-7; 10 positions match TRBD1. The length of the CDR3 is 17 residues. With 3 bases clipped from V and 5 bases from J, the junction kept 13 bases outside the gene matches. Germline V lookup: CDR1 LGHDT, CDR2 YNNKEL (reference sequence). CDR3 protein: CASSHQGDGTGAHEQYF. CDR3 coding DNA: TGTGCCAGCAGCCACCAGGGAGACGGGACAGGGGCCCACGAGCAGTACTTC.

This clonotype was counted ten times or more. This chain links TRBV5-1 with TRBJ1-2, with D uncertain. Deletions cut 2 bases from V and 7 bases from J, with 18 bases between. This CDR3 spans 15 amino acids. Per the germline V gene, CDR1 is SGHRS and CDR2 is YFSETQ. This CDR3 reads CASSFKDGGILGYTF. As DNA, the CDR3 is TGCGCCAGCAGCTTTAAGGACGGCGGAATCCTTGGCTACACCTTC.

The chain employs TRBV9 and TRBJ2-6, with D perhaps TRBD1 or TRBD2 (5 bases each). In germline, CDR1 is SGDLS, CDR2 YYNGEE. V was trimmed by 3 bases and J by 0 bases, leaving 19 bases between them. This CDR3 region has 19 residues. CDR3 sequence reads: CASSETLLGEYSGANVLTF. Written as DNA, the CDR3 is TGTGCCAGCAGCGAGACCCTTTTGGGGGAATACTCTGGGGCCAACGTCCTGACTTTC. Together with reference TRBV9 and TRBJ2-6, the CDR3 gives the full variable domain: DSGVTQTPKHLITATGQRVTLRCSPRSGDLSVYWYQQSLDQGLQFLIQYYNGEERAKGNILERFSAQQFPDLHSELNLSSLELGDSALYFCASSETLLGEYSGANVLTFGAGSRLTVL.

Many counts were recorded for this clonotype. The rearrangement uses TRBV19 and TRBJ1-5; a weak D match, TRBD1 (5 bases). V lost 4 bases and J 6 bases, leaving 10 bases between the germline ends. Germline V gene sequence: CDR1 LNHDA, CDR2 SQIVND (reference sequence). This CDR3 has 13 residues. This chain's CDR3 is CASSTGSFQPQHF. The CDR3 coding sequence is TGTGCCAGTAGTACAGGGAGTTTTCAGCCCCAGCATTTT.

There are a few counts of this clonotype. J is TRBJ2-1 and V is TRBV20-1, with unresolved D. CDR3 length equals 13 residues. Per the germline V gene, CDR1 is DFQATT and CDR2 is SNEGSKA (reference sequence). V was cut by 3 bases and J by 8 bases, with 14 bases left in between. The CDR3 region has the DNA TGCAGTGCTAGGTTCCCTCCTCGCGATGAGCAGTTCTTC. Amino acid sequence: CSARFPPRDEQFF.

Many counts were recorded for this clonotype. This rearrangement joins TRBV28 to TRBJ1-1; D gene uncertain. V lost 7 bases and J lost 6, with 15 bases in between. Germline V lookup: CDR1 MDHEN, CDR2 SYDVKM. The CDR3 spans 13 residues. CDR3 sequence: CASILQPGSEAFF. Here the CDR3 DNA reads TGTGCCAGCATCCTCCAACCAGGATCTGAAGCTTTCTTT.

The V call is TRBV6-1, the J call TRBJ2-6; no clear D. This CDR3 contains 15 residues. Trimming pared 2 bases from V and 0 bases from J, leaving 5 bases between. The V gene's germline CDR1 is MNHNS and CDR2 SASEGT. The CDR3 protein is CASSEQSSGANVLTF. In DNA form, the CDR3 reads TGTGCCAGCAGTGAACAGAGCTCTGGGGCCAACGTCCTGACTTTC.

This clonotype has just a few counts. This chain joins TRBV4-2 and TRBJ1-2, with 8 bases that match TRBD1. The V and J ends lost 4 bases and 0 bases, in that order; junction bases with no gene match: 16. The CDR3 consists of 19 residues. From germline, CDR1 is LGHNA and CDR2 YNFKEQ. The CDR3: CASSPTGGTGTGANYGYTF. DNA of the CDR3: TGTGCCAGCAGCCCAACAGGGGGTACGGGGACCGGAGCTAACTATGGCTACACCTTC.

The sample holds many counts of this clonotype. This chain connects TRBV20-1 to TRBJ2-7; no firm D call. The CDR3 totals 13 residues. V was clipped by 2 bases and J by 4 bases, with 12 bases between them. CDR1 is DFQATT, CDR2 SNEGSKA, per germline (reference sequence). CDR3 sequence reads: CSARPLSGYEQYF. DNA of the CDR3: TGCAGTGCTAGACCTCTCTCAGGATACGAGCAGTACTTC.

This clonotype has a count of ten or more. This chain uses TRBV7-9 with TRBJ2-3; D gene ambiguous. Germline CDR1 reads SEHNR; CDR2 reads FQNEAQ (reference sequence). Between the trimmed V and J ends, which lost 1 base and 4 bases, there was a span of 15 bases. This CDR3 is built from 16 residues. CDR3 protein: CASSLVPLGLADTQYF. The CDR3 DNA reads TGTGCCAGCAGCTTAGTCCCCCTAGGATTGGCAGATACGCAGTATTTT.